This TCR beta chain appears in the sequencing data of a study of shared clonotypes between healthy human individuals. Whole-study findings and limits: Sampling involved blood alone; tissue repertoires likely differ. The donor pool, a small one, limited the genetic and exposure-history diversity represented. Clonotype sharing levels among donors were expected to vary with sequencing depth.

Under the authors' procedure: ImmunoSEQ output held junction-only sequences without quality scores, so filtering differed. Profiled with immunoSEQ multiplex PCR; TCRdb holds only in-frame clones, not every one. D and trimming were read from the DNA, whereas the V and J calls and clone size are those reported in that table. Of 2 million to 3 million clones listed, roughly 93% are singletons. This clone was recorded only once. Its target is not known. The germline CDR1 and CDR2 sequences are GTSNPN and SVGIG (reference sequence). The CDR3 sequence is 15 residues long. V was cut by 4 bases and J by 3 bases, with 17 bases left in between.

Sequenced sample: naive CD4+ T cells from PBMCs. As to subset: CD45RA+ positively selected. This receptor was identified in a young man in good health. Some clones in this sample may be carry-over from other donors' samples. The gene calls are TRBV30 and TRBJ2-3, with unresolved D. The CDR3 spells CAWTPSRVGTDTQYF. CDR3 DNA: TGTGCCTGGACCCCAAGCCGGGTTGGGACAGATACGCAGTATTTT.